The next 12 T cell receptor beta chains were all read from a single sample in a study of blood T cell repertoires in COVID-19. Sequenced by immunoSEQ multiplex PCR; TCRdb stores in-frame clones only, minus some. Among about 430,000 clones listed, roughly 84% were seen once. The sample consisted of PBMCs or T cells enriched from blood (not recorded which). These receptors all come from a woman aged 18-29 years who had been exposed to COVID-19.

The V and J genes are TRBV29-1 and TRBJ2-3; D might be TRBD2 (6 bases). Deletions cut 4 bases from V and 8 bases from J, with 13 bases between. The CDR3 consists of 12 residues. Looked up from germline, CDR1 is SQVTM and CDR2 is ANQGSEA. DNA for the CDR3: TGCAGCGTTGTAGGGACTCCCGGTACGCAGTATTTT. This encodes CSVVGTPGTQYF.

The rearrangement joins TRBV2 to TRBJ1-2; D not certain. The CDR3 runs 13 residues. V shed 1 base and J shed 8 bases, with 11 bases lying between them. CDR1 SNHLY and CDR2 FYNNEI come from the germline V gene. CDR3 in amino acids: CASSEVSGFGYTF. In DNA form, the CDR3 reads TGTGCCAGCAGTGAAGTCTCGGGGTTCGGCTACACCTTC. Complete variable domain (other parts from reference TRBV2 and TRBJ1-2): EPEVTQTPSHQVTQMGQEVILRCVPISNHLYFYWYRQILGQKVEFLVSFYNNEISEKSEIFDDQFSVERPDGSNFTLKIRSTKLEDSAMYFCASSEVSGFGYTFGSGTRLTVV.

The chain joins TRBV30 to TRBJ1-2; D is ambiguous. Germline lookup yields CDR1 GTSNPN and CDR2 SVGIG (reference sequence). The CDR3 extends over 13 amino acids. Trimming took off 1 base at V and 2 bases at J, with 8 bases between the two ends. DNA of the CDR3: TGTGCCTGGAGTGGAGGTTACAACTATGGCTACACCTTC. Its protein is CAWSGGYNYGYTF.

The rearrangement joins TRBV29-1 to TRBJ1-1, with D perhaps TRBD1 (5 bases). Per the germline V gene, CDR1 is SQVTM and CDR2 is ANQGSEA. CDR3 length: 13 amino acids. V was pared by 7 bases and J by 3 bases, with 15 bases between. The CDR3: CSEFRVSDTEAFF. In nucleotides, the CDR3 is TGCAGCGAATTCAGGGTTTCCGACACTGAAGCTTTCTTT. Looking up the rest from reference TRBV29-1 and TRBJ1-1 gives the full variable domain: SAVISQKPSRDICQRGTSLTIQCQVDSQVTMMFWYRQQPGQSLTLIATANQGSEATYESGFVIDKFPISRPNLTFSTLTVSNMSPEDSSIYLCSEFRVSDTEAFFGQGTRLTVV.

The V call is TRBV19, the J call TRBJ1-5, with no clear D. Germline values: CDR1 LNHDA, CDR2 SQIVND (reference sequence). V was clipped by 2 bases and J by 5 bases, with 10 bases between them. This CDR3 has 14 amino acids. The CDR3 DNA reads TGTGCCAGTAGTATAACAGAGTTTTATCAGCCCCAGCATTTT. It encodes CASSITEFYQPQHF.

The chain recombines TRBV19 with TRBJ1-4; 7 nucleotides agree with TRBD1. V lost 3 bases to trimming and J lost 6 bases; unmatched junction nucleotides: 4. Germline loops: CDR1 LNHDA, CDR2 SQIVND (reference sequence). This CDR3 is built from 14 residues. Here the CDR3 DNA reads TGTGCCAGTAGTATCGGGACAGTTTATGAAAAACTGTTTTTT. It is translated as CASSIGTVYEKLFF.

The gene calls are TRBV5-1 and TRBJ2-1, with D possibly TRBD2 on 5 matching bases. Germline V gene lookup returns CDR1 SGHRS and CDR2 YFSETQ. This CDR3 has 16 amino acids. Trimming removed 4 bases from V and 0 bases from J, with 14 bases in between. The CDR3 region has the DNA TGCGCCAGCAGCCCAGAGGGTCAAAGCTCCTACAATGAGCAGTTCTTC. Translated: CASSPEGQSSYNEQFF.

The chain is built from TRBV4-1 and TRBJ2-7; 7 bases are a match to TRBD2. The junction had 14 bases not matched to a gene; V was cut back by 0 bases and J by 6 bases. Germline V gene data show CDR1 as MGHRA and CDR2 as YSYEKL. CDR3 size: 17 residues. CDR3 loop: CASSQDGVGLVEREQYF. The DNA for the CDR3 is TGCGCCAGCAGCCAAGATGGGGTCGGACTAGTCGAACGCGAGCAGTACTTC.

The rearrangement links TRBV28 to TRBJ2-1, with D possibly matching TRBD1 (6 bases). The CDR3 loop spans 14 amino acids. The V gene's germline CDR1 is MDHEN and CDR2 SYDVKM. V was shortened by 4 bases and J by 5 bases, with 12 bases between the two germline ends. CDR3 bases: TGTGCCAGCAGTTACAGGGACCCCCACAATGAGCAGTTCTTC. Its protein product is CASSYRDPHNEQFF.

This rearrangement joins TRBV18 to TRBJ1-4, with D tentatively TRBD1 (5 bases). This CDR3 has 15 residues. Germline V gene sequence: CDR1 KGHSH, CDR2 LQKENI. The V and J ends lost 3 bases and 0 bases respectively, with 8 bases between them. CDR3 in DNA: TGTGCCAGCTCACCGACAGCAGCAACTAATGAAAAACTGTTTTTT. This codes for CASSPTAATNEKLFF. The complete variable domain, with remaining parts taken from reference TRBV18 and TRBJ1-4, reads NAGVMQNPRHLVRRRGQEARLRCSPMKGHSHVYWYRQLPEEGLKFMVYLQKENIIDESGMPKERFSAEFPKEGPSILRIQQVVRGDSAAYFCASSPTAATNEKLFFGSGTQLSVL.

The rearrangement joins TRBV19 to TRBJ2-1; 10 nucleotides line up with TRBD1. The germline CDR1 and CDR2 sequences are LNHDA and SQIVND (reference sequence). The junction had 13 bases not matched to a gene; V was cut back by 6 bases and J by 11 bases. The CDR3 covers 15 residues. This chain's CDR3 is CASSPPETGGFKQFF. CDR3 sequence (DNA): TGTGCCAGTAGCCCCCCCGAGACAGGGGGCTTCAAGCAGTTCTTC.

The rearrangement links TRBV5-1 to TRBJ1-4; no firm D call. The CDR3 extends over 15 amino acids. Germline loops: CDR1 SGHRS, CDR2 YFSETQ. The ends were cut back, 0 bases at V and 5 bases at J, with 11 bases in the middle. CDR3 amino acids: CASSLDYEVNEKLFF. The CDR3 nucleotides are TGCGCCAGCAGCTTGGATTACGAGGTGAATGAAAAACTGTTTTTT.